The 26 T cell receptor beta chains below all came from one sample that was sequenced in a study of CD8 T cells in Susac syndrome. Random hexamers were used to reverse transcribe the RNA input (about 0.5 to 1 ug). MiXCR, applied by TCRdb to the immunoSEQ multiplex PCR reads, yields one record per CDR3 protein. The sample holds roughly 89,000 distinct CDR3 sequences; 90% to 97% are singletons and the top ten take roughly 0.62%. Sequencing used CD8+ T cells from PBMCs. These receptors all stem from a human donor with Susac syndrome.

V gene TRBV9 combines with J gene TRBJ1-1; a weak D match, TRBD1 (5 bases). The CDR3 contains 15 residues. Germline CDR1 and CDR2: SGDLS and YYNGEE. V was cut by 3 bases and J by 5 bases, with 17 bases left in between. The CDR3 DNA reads TGTGCCAGCAGCGCCTACCCAGGGATTGGGACTGAAGCTTTCTTT. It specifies CASSAYPGIGTEAFF.

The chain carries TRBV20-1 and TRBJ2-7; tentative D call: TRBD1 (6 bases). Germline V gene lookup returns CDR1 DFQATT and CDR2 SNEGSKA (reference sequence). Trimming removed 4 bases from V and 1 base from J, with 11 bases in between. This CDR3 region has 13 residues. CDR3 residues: CSATKDSSYEQYF. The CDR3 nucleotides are TGCAGTGCTACCAAGGACAGTTCCTACGAGCAGTACTTC.

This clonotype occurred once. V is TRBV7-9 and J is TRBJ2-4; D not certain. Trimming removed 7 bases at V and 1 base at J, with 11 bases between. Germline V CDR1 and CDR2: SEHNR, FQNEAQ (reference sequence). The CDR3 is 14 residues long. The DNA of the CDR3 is TGTGCCAGCACCTCCCCGGTGGCCAAAAACATTCAGTACTTC. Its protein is CASTSPVAKNIQYF.

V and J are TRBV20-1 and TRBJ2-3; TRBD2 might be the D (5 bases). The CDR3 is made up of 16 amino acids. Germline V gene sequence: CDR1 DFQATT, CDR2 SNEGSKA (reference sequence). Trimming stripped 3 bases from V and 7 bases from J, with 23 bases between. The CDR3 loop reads CSARSLITLVGNTQYF. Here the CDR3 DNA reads TGCAGTGCTAGGAGTCTCATTACGCTGGTCGGGAATACGCAGTATTTT.

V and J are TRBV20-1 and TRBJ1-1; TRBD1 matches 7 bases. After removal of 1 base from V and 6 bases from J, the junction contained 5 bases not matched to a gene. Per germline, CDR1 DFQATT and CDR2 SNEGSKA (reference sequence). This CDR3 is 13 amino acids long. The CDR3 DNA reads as TGCAGTGCTAGAGTCCAGGGGGAGGCTGAAGCTTTCTTT. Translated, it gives CSARVQGEAEAFF.

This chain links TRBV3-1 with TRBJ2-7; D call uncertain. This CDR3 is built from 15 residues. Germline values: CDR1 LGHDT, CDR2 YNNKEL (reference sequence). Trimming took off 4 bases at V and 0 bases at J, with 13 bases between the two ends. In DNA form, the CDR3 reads TGTGCCAGCAGCCCGTTTTCAGGTGGCTCCTACGAGCAGTACTTC. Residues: CASSPFSGGSYEQYF.

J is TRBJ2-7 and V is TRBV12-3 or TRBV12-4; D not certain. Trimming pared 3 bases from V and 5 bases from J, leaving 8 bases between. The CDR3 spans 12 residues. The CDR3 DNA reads TGTGCCAGCAGTTTGCTGGTCCACGAGCAGTACTTC. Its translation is CASSLLVHEQYF.

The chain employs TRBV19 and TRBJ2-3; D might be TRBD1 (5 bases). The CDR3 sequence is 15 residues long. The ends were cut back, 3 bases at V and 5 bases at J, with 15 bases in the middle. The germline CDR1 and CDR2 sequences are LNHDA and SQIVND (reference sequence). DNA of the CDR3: TGTGCCAGTAGTATTGGGCAAAGGGGAAGAGATACGCAGTATTTT. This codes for CASSIGQRGRDTQYF.

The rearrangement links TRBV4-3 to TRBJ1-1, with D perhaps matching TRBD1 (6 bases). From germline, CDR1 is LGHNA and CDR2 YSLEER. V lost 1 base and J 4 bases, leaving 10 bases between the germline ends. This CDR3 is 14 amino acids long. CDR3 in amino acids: CASSQGVGGTEAFF. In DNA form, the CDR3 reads TGCGCCAGCAGCCAAGGGGTAGGGGGCACTGAAGCTTTCTTT.

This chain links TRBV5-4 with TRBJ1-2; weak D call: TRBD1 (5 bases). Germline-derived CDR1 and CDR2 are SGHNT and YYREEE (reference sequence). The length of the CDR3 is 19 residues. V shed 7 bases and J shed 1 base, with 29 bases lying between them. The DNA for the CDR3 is TGTGCCAGCCGCACCCCCCGCCGGGGCGAGAGAAACAGTAACTATGGCTACACCTTC. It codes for CASRTPRRGERNSNYGYTF. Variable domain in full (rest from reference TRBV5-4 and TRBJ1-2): ETGVTQSPTHLIKTRGQQVTLRCSSQSGHNTVSWYQQALGQGPQFIFQYYREEENGRGNFPPRFSGLQFPNYSSELNVNALELDDSALYLCASRTPRRGERNSNYGYTFGSGTRLTVV.

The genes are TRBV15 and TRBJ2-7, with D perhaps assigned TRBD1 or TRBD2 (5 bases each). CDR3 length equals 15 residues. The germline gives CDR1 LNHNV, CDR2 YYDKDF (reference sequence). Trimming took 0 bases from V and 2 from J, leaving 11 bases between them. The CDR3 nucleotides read TGTGCCACCAGCAGAGATCCCGGGGCCACCTACGAGCAGTACTTC. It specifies CATSRDPGATYEQYF.

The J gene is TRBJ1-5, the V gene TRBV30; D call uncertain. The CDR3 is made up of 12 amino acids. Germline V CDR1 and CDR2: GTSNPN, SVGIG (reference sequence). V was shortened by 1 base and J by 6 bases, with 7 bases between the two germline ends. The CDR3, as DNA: TGTGCCTGGAGTGACGGGTCTCAGCCCCAGCATTTT. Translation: CAWSDGSQPQHF.

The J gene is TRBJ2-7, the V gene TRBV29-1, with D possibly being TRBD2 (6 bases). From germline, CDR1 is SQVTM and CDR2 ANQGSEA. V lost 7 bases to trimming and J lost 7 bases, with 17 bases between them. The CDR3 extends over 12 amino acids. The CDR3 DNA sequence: TGCAGCGGCCAGGGACTTGGTCGGGAGCAGTACTTC. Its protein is CSGQGLGREQYF.

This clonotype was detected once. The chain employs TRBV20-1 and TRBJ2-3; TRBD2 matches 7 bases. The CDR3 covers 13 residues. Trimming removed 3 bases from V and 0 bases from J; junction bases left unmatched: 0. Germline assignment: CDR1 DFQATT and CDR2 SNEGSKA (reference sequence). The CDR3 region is CSARRGSTDTQYF. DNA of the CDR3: TGCAGTGCTAGGCGGGGGAGCACAGATACGCAGTATTTT.

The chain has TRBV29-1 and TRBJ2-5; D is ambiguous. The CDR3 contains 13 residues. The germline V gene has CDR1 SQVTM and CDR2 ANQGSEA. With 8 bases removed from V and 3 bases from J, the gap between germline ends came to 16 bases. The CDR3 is CSFRLMPEETQYF. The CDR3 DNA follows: TGCAGCTTTAGACTTATGCCAGAAGAGACCCAGTACTTC.

The CDR3 protein is CASSLQGTGDNYGYTF. CDR3 nucleotide sequence: TGTGCCAGCAGTTTGCAGGGGACAGGGGATAACTATGGCTACACCTTC. The J gene is TRBJ1-2, the V gene TRBV28, with 10 bases that match TRBD1. The CDR3 runs 16 residues. Trimming cost V 3 bases and J 1 base; bases outside gene matches: 5. The germline gives CDR1 MDHEN, CDR2 SYDVKM.

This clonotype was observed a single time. The chain's CDR3 is CASSYLQGSWPQHF. The CDR3 DNA follows: TGTGCCAGCAGTTACTTACAGGGATCGTGGCCCCAGCATTTT. The rearrangement joins TRBV6-5 to TRBJ1-5; possibly TRBD1 for D (6 bases). The CDR3 length is 14 residues. V was pared by 1 base and J by 9 bases, with 13 bases between. The germline V gene encodes CDR1 MNHEY and CDR2 SVGAGI.

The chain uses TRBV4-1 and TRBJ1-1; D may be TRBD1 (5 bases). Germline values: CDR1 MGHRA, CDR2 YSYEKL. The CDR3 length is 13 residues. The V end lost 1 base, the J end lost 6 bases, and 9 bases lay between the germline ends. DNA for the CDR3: TGCGCCAGCAGCCAAGTGGGGGGACCTGAAGCTTTCTTT. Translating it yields CASSQVGGPEAFF.

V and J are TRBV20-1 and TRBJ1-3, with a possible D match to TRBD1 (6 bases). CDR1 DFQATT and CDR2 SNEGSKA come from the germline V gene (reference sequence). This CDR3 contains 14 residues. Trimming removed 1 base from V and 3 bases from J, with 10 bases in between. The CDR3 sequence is CSARAQGLGNTIYF. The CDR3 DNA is TGCAGTGCTAGAGCACAGGGCCTTGGAAACACCATATATTTT.

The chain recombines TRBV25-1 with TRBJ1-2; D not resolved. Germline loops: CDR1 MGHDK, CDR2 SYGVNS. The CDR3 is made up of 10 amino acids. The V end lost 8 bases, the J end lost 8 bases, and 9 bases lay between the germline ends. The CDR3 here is CASSEVGYTF. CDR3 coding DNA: TGTGCCAGCTCCGAGGTCGGCTACACCTTC.

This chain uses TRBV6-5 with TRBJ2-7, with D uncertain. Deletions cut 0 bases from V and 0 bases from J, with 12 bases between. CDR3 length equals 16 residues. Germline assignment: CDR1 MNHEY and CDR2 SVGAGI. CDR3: CASSYSMSESSYEQYF. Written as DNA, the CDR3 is TGTGCCAGCAGTTACTCCATGAGTGAAAGCTCCTACGAGCAGTACTTC.

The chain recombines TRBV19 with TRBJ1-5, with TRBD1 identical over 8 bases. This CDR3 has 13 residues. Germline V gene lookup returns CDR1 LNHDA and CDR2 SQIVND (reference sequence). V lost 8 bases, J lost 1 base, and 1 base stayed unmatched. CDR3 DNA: TGTGCCAGTCGGACAGGGAGCAATCAGCCCCAGCATTTT. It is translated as CASRTGSNQPQHF.

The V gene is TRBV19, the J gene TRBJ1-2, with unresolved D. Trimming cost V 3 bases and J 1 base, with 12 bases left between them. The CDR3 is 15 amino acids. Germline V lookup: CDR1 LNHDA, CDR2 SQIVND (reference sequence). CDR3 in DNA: TGTGCCAGTAGTATTGCCCCCGGAAGTAACTATGGCTACACCTTC. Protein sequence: CASSIAPGSNYGYTF.

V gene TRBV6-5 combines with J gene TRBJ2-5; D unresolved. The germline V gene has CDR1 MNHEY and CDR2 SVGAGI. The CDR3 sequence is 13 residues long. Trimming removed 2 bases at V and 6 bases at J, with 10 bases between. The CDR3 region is CASSYVSAQTQYF. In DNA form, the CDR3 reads TGTGCCAGCAGTTACGTGTCGGCACAGACCCAGTACTTC.

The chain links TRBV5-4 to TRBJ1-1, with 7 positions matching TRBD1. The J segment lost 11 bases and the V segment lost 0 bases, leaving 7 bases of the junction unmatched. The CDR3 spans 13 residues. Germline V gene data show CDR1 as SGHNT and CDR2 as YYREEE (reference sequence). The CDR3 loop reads CASSLGTTGLAFF. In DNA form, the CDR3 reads TGTGCCAGCAGCTTGGGAACGACAGGGTTGGCTTTCTTT.

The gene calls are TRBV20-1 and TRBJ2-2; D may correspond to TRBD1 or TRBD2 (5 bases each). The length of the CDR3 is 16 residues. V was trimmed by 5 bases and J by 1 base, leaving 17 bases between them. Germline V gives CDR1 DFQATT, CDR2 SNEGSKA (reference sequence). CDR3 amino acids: CSAGSPGRMNTGELFF. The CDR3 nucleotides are TGCAGTGCTGGAAGTCCGGGACGGATGAACACCGGGGAGCTGTTTTTT.